The table lists the clone carrying this T cell receptor beta chain with a few counts. In a library made to pick up alpha chains, this beta chain is a stray read with a size that means little. Regarding time point: sample taken at primary tumor resection. There were around 72 donors, all of them untreated patients with early-stage non-small cell lung cancer. The study sequenced unsorted whole RNA from tumor, nontumor lung or frozen PBMC. In germline, CDR1 is MNHNS, CDR2 SASEGT. The V end was cut by 6 bases, the J end by 3 bases, with 11 bases between. This CDR3 contains 13 residues. This specimen comes from a study of spatial heterogeneity in lung cancer. About the study: Sequence detection consistently recorded a greater number of beta-chain than alpha-chain sequences.

Unique molecular identifiers, one per molecule, were present on every TCR cDNA molecule. One entry per CDR3 protein, called by TCRdb with MiXCR from the 5' RACE reads. The sample holds about 6,100 distinct CDR3 sequences, approximately 12% seen once. The V and J genes are TRBV6-1 and TRBJ1-1; D remains ambiguous. The receptor's source is a human donor with early-stage non-small cell lung cancer. This specimen consisted of lung tissue, obtained at surgery. DNA for the CDR3: TGTGCCAGCAGACTGGCGCCGGACACTGAAGCTTTCTTT. It translates to CASRLAPDTEAFF.